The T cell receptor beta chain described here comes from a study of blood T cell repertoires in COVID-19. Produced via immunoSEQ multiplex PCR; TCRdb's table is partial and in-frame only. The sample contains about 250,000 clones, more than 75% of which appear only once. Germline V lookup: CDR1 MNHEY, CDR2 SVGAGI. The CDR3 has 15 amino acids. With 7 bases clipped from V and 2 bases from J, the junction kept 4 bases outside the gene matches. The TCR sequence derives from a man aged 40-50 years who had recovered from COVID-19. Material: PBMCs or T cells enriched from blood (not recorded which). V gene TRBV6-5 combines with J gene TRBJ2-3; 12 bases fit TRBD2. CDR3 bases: TGTGCCAGCATGTCTAGCGGGGGGGCCACAGATACGCAGTATTTT. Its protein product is CASMSSGGATDTQYF.